Below, 16 T cell receptor beta chains from the same sample are listed, as sequenced in a study of tumor-infiltrating lymphocytes in primary liver carcinoma. Total RNA amounting to about 520 ng was the source from which TCR beta cDNA was made with a constant-region primer. Three nested multiplex PCR rounds, a slightly modified ARM-PCR method, built the TCR beta libraries. TRBV1-TRBV30 forward and Cbeta reverse primers drove the first two roughly 10-cycle rounds. TCRdb recomputed calls from the multiplex PCR reads with MiXCR, one row per CDR3 protein. Here the sample spans under 200,000 distinct CDR3 sequences, roughly 80% being singletons. Co-extraction of RNA and DNA was performed on roughly 20-31 mg of unsorted bulk tissue. Sequencing input: tumor tissue from primary liver carcinoma. These receptors were obtained from a man between 35 and 55 years old with primary liver carcinoma and hepatitis B virus infection.

Notes on this clonotype: At one boundary the junction diverges from the germline segment, which might be a read error. The rearrangement links TRBV11-1 to TRBJ2-3; TRBD1 or TRBD2 may be the D gene (5 bases each). The CDR3 covers 19 residues. Germline V gene sequence: CDR1 SGHAT, CDR2 FQDESV (reference sequence). CDR3 DNA: TGTGCCAGCAGCTCTGGGGGAATCTATGTTGGAGCCCGCACAGATACGCAGTTTTTT. Its translation: CASSSGGIYVGARTDTQFF. The variable domain in full, with the rest retrieved from reference TRBV11-1 and TRBJ2-3, is EAEVAQSPRYKITEKSQAVAFWCDPISGHATLYWYRQILGQGPELLVQFQDESVVDDSQLPKDRFSAERLKGVDSTLKIQPAELGDSAMYLCASSSGGIYVGARTDTQFFGPGTRLTVL.

There are many counts of this clonotype. The chain recombines TRBV7-9 with TRBJ1-1; 7 nucleotides line up with TRBD1. From germline, CDR1 is SEHNR and CDR2 FQNEAQ (reference sequence). The CDR3 length is 14 residues. V shed 2 bases and J 3 bases; nucleotides not matched to a gene: 3. CDR3 protein: CASSLRDSDTEAFF. For the CDR3, the DNA is TGTGCCAGCAGCTTACGGGACAGCGACACTGAAGCTTTCTTT.

On this clonotype: A junction end diverges from the germline sequence, so it may reflect a read error. The chain has TRBV10-3 and TRBJ2-3; the D is unclear. CDR3 length equals 12 residues. Germline V lookup: CDR1 ENHRY, CDR2 SYGVKD. DNA for the CDR3: TGTGCCATCTCCGACGTCTTAGATACGCTGTATTTT. Protein: CAISDVLDTLYF.

For this clonotype: This may be a read error, as it is one base from a much larger clone. The V gene is TRBV5-1, the J gene TRBJ2-1, with 10 bases fitting TRBD2. There are 15 residues in the CDR3. The germline gives CDR1 SGHRS, CDR2 YFSETQ. V was pared by 4 bases and J by 4 bases, with 5 bases of the junction left unmatched. The CDR3 spells CASSRSGRGYNEQFF. CDR3 in DNA: TGCGCCAGCAGCCGAAGCGGGAGGGGATACAATGAGCAGTTCTTC. The variable domain in full, with the rest retrieved from reference TRBV5-1 and TRBJ2-1, is KAGVTQTPRYLIKTRGQQVTLSCSPISGHRSVSWYQQTPGQGLQFLFEYFSETQRNKGNFPGRFSGRQFSNSRSEMNVSTLELGDSALYLCASSRSGRGYNEQFFGPGTRLTVL.

As to this clonotype: One junction end disagrees with the germline gene, perhaps due to a read error. The gene calls are TRBV4-1 and TRBJ2-2; the match to TRBD2 covers 9 bases. In germline, CDR1 is MGHRA, CDR2 YSYEKL. The CDR3 covers 21 residues. The CDR3 DNA reads TGCGCCAGCAACCAAGAGGGAACTTTAGCGGTCCGAGCGGGAGGCACCGGGGAGCTGTTTTTT. Amino acid sequence: CASNQEGTLAVRAGGTGELFF.

As regards this clonotype: An end of the junction does not agree with germline; a read error may underlie this. This sequence joins TRBV4-1 and TRBJ2-5; D gene ambiguous. Germline values: CDR1 MGHRA, CDR2 YSYEKL. This CDR3 contains 18 residues. The CDR3 nucleotides are TGCGCCAGCAACCAAACGCAACACGGGCCGAGGTCCCAAGAGACCCAGTACTTC. Protein product: CASNQTQHGPRSQETQYF.

In DNA, the CDR3 is TGTGCCAGCAGCTTCGGAAAGGGGGAAGAGCAGTACTTC. Translated, it gives CASSFGKGEEQYF. V usage is TRBV5-6 and J usage is TRBJ2-7, with D possibly being TRBD1 (6 bases). The CDR3 contains 13 residues. V was trimmed by 2 bases and J by 7 bases, leaving 13 bases between them. The germline V gene encodes CDR1 SGHDT and CDR2 YYEEEE.

In this sample, this clonotype turned up a few times. Sequence at one end of the junction differs from germline and may be a read error. CDR3 DNA: TGTGCCTGCAGCTTAGAAGGAGAGACTCAGTACTTC. It yields the protein CACSLEGETQYF. This chain uses TRBV7-9 with TRBJ2-6; D remains unclear. The J call may not be correct, given that the DNA end is closer to TRBJ2-4. CDR3 length equals 12 residues. The germline V gene encodes CDR1 SEHNR and CDR2 FQNEAQ (reference sequence).

This clonotype is deemed medium-sized (0.01 to 0.1%). The chain joins TRBV11-1 to TRBJ2-5; possibly TRBD2 for D (5 bases). The ends were cut back, 2 bases at V and 9 bases at J, with 10 bases in the middle. This CDR3 spans 12 amino acids. Germline-derived CDR1 and CDR2 are SGHAT and FQDESV (reference sequence). The CDR3 region is CASSLRGKAQYF. Here the CDR3 DNA reads TGTGCCAGCAGCTTAAGAGGGAAGGCCCAGTACTTC.

The table lists this clonotype with many counts. The chain combines TRBV6-1 with TRBJ2-5, with D uncertain. The germline CDR1 and CDR2 sequences are MNHNS and SASEGT. V dropped 2 bases and J dropped 2 bases, with 6 bases sitting between them. The CDR3 spans 13 residues. DNA for the CDR3: TGTGCCAGCAGTGAAAGAGAACAAGAGACCCAGTACTTC. Residues: CASSEREQETQYF.

This sequence joins TRBV5-5 and TRBJ2-1; TRBD1 might be the D (6 bases). V was pared by 1 base and J by 6 bases, with 23 bases between. This CDR3 contains 18 residues. Per the germline V gene, CDR1 is SGHKS and CDR2 is YYEKEE (reference sequence). The CDR3 sequence is CASSLYVMVGQCSNEQFF. The CDR3 bases are TGTGCCAGCAGCTTGTACGTGATGGTAGGACAGTGTAGCAATGAGCAGTTCTTC.

Regarding this clonotype: No conserved phenylalanine or tryptophan is present at the end of the CDR3, so a read error is the likely explanation. The gene calls are TRBV11-2 and TRBJ1-1; tentative D call: TRBD1 (6 bases). From germline, CDR1 is SGHAT and CDR2 FQNNGV. The CDR3 runs 15 residues. V was trimmed by 3 bases and J by 3 bases, leaving 14 bases between them. CDR3 amino acids: CASSLEWGADTEAFR. The CDR3 DNA reads TGTGCCAGCAGCTTGGAGTGGGGGGCAGACACTGAAGCTTTCCGT.

V gene TRBV6-2 or TRBV6-3 combines with J gene TRBJ1-2; TRBD1 might be the D (6 bases). The germline V and J ends were trimmed by 5 bases and 10 bases, with 20 bases remaining between them. CDR3 length equals 14 residues. Germline V CDR1 and CDR2: MNHEY, SVGEGT. DNA for the CDR3: TGTGCCAGCAGTGGCTCGACAGGCCTGGGGGTCTACACCTTC. Protein product: CASSGSTGLGVYTF.

With regard to this clonotype: Compared with germline, one end of the junction differs, possibly owing to a read error. This chain links TRBV5-4 with TRBJ1-2, with 9 bases matching TRBD1. The germline V gene has CDR1 SGHNT and CDR2 YYREEE (reference sequence). The CDR3 consists of 15 residues. CDR3 nucleotide sequence: TGTACCAGCAGCTCGGCCGGGACAGGGAATTATGGCTACACCTTC. Its translation is CTSSSAGTGNYGYTF.

A word on this clonotype: A junction boundary mismatches the germline segment, possibly from a read error. The chain joins TRBV5-4 to TRBJ2-3, with D possibly matching TRBD2 (6 bases). This CDR3 has 17 amino acids. The germline gives CDR1 SGHNT, CDR2 YYREEE (reference sequence). For the CDR3, the DNA is TGTGCCAGCAGCACTTCCCGCGTGCGAACTAGCAGAGATACGCAGTATTTT. Residues: CASSTSRVRTSRDTQYF. Drawing the rest from reference TRBV5-4 and TRBJ2-3, the complete variable domain is ETGVTQSPTHLIKTRGQQVTLRCSSQSGHNTVSWYQQALGQGPQFIFQYYREEENGRGNFPPRFSGLQFPNYSSELNVNALELDDSALYLCASSTSRVRTSRDTQYFGPGTRLTVL.

The sample holds one count of this clonotype. The junction departs from germline at one end; a sequencing error may be responsible. The chain couples TRBV29-1 to TRBJ2-5, with TRBD1 matching over 9 bases. Germline V CDR1 and CDR2: SQVTM, ANQGSEA. The length of the CDR3 is 14 residues. The chain's CDR3 is CSVGKGQGQETQYF. CDR3 DNA: TGCAGCGTTGGCAAGGGACAGGGCCAAGAGACCCAGTATTTC.